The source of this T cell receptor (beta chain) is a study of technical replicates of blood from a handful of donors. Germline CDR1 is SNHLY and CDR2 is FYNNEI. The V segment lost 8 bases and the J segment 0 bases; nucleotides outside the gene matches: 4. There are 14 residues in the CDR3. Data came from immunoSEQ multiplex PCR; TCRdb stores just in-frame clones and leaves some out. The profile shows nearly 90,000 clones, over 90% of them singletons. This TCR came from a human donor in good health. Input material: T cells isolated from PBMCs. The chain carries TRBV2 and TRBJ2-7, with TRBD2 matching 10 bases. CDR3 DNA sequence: TGTGCCAGCTTCACTAGCGGGGACTCCTACGAGCAGTACTTC. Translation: CASFTSGDSYEQYF.